Each of the 26 T cell receptor beta chains below was sequenced from the same sample in a study of T cell repertoires in cytomegalovirus infection. TCRdb itself ran the reads through MiXCR, one entry per CDR3 protein. Of 680,000 or so distinct CDR3 sequences in the sample, roughly a third are singletons; the top ten hold around a sixth. No antigen has been assigned to these receptors. This specimen consisted of cultured PBMCs, obtained from culture after CMV antigen stimulation. The receptors derive from a human donor in good health (CMV status not recorded). Some clones in this sample may be carry-over from other donors' samples.

The sample holds a few counts of this clonotype. V and J are TRBV6-6 and TRBJ2-7; 8 bases line up with TRBD1. The CDR3 has 13 residues. Trimming removed 6 bases from V and 2 bases from J; junction bases left unmatched: 3. Germline loops: CDR1 MNHNY, CDR2 SVGAGI (reference sequence). The CDR3: CASSGTGPYEQYF. In nucleotides, the CDR3 is TGTGCCAGCAGCGGGACAGGACCCTACGAGCAGTACTTC.

The chain couples TRBV4-2 to TRBJ1-6; no clear D. The CDR3 loop spans 17 amino acids. Trimming shortened V by 0 bases and J by 7 bases, and 16 bases separated the two germline ends. The V gene's germline CDR1 is LGHNA and CDR2 YNFKEQ. The CDR3 coding sequence is TGTGCCAGCAGCCAAGACGTGTGGTCAGCCCTAAATTCACCCCTCCACTTT. Translation gives CASSQDVWSALNSPLHF.

J is TRBJ1-2 and V is TRBV19, with D perhaps matching TRBD1 (5 bases). Germline CDR1 LNHDA, CDR2 SQIVND (reference sequence). The CDR3 extends over 14 amino acids. V lost 4 bases, J lost 8 bases, and 17 bases lay in between. The CDR3 coding sequence is TGTGCCAGTAGTACCCGGGACTCACGCATGGGCTACACCTTC. Translated: CASSTRDSRMGYTF. Based on the CDR3 plus reference TRBV19 and TRBJ1-2, the full variable domain is DGGITQSPKYLFRKEGQNVTLSCEQNLNHDAMYWYRQDPGQGLRLIYYSQIVNDFQKGDIAEGYSVSREKKESFPLTVTSAQKNPTAFYLCASSTRDSRMGYTFGSGTRLTVV.

There are many counts of this clonotype. The gene calls are TRBV7-2 and TRBJ1-5; D uncertain. The CDR3 length is 13 residues. Germline CDR1 SGHTA, CDR2 FQGNSA. Trimming pared 6 bases from V and 7 bases from J, leaving 13 bases between. This CDR3 reads CASSREREQPQHF. In DNA form, the CDR3 reads TGTGCCAGCAGTCGAGAGCGGGAACAGCCCCAGCATTTT. Based on the CDR3 plus reference TRBV7-2 and TRBJ1-5, the full variable domain is GAGVSQSPSNKVTEKGKDVELRCDPISGHTALYWYRQSLGQGLEFLIYFQGNSAPDKSGLPSDRFSAERTGGSVSTLTIQRTQQEDSAVYLCASSREREQPQHFGDGTRLSIL.

At least ten counts were recorded for this clonotype. The chain couples TRBV7-2 to TRBJ2-3, with 14 bases identical to TRBD2. Germline V gives CDR1 SGHTA, CDR2 FQGNSA. The CDR3 length is 15 residues. Trimming removed 5 bases from V and 9 bases from J; junction bases left unmatched: 7. The CDR3 sequence is CASSQPGLAGATQYF. The CDR3 coding sequence is TGTGCCAGCAGCCAGCCGGGACTAGCGGGGGCGACGCAGTATTTT.

This chain uses TRBV3-1 with TRBJ1-1; the D is unclear. The CDR3 covers 12 residues. Germline V gene data show CDR1 as LGHDT and CDR2 as YNNKEL (reference sequence). The V end lost 5 bases, the J end lost 4 bases, and 8 bases lay between the germline ends. This chain's CDR3 is CASSAVGTEAFF. The CDR3 DNA sequence: TGTGCCAGCAGCGCAGTAGGCACTGAAGCTTTCTTT.

The chain recombines TRBV2 with TRBJ2-7, with D possibly matching TRBD2 (5 bases). CDR1 and CDR2 (germline): SNHLY, FYNNEI. With 2 bases removed from V and 1 base from J, the gap between germline ends came to 15 bases. This CDR3 comprises 16 residues. CDR3 in amino acids: CASSEFLPGSSYEQYF. CDR3 DNA: TGTGCCAGCAGTGAATTTTTACCGGGATCGTCCTACGAGCAGTACTTC.

This clonotype showed up just a few times. The chain is built from TRBV4-3 and TRBJ2-7, with 7 bases lining up with TRBD2. The CDR3 has 17 residues. V shed 0 bases, J shed 4 bases, and the junction held 12 bases outside the gene matches. The V gene's germline CDR1 is LGHNA and CDR2 YSLEER. Here the CDR3 DNA reads TGCGCCAGCAGCCAAGATAGCCGGGGCGGGGGATCGTACGAGCAGTACTTC. Amino acids: CASSQDSRGGGSYEQYF.

This rearrangement joins TRBV5-1 to TRBJ2-1; D remains unclear. V was clipped by 0 bases and J by 6 bases, with 16 bases between them. Germline V CDR1 and CDR2: SGHRS, YFSETQ. This CDR3 spans 16 amino acids. CDR3 loop: CASSLGANPWSNEQFF. For the CDR3, the DNA is TGCGCCAGCAGCTTGGGAGCTAACCCTTGGAGCAATGAGCAGTTCTTC.

The chain has TRBV7-6 and TRBJ1-1, with D possibly TRBD1 on 6 matching bases. Germline lookup yields CDR1 SGHVS and CDR2 FNYEAQ. The V gene lost 8 bases and the J gene lost 1 base, with 14 bases spanning the gap. The CDR3 has 14 amino acids. CDR3 region: CASARRGRNTEAFF. In nucleotides, the CDR3 is TGTGCCAGCGCCCGTCGGGGGCGGAACACTGAAGCTTTCTTT. The full variable domain, completed using reference TRBV7-6 and TRBJ1-1, is GAGVSQSPRYKVTKRGQDVALRCDPISGHVSLYWYRQALGQGPEFLTYFNYEAQQDKSGLPNDRFSAERPEGSISTLTIQRTEQRDSAMYRCASARRGRNTEAFFGQGTRLTVV.

This chain joins TRBV4-3 and TRBJ2-7; 12 nucleotides align to TRBD2. From germline, CDR1 is LGHNA and CDR2 YSLEER. The CDR3 runs 15 residues. J lost 6 bases, V lost 1 base, and 4 bases had no gene match. CDR3 in amino acids: CASSQGTSGKSEQYF. For the CDR3, the DNA is TGCGCCAGCAGCCAAGGGACTAGCGGGAAGTCCGAGCAGTACTTC.

This clonotype was counted a single time. The chain carries TRBV27 and TRBJ2-7, with D possibly being TRBD1 (6 bases). Per the germline V gene, CDR1 is MNHEY and CDR2 is SMNVEV (reference sequence). CDR3 size: 15 residues. The germline V and J ends were trimmed by 2 bases and 4 bases, with 15 bases remaining between them. CDR3 region: CASSLGTWPGYEQYF. CDR3 nucleotide sequence: TGTGCCAGCAGTTTAGGGACATGGCCTGGTTACGAGCAGTACTTC.

The rearrangement uses TRBV6-1 and TRBJ2-7; possibly TRBD1 for D (6 bases). Per the germline V gene, CDR1 is MNHNS and CDR2 is SASEGT. The CDR3 contains 13 residues. Trimming stripped 6 bases from V and 3 bases from J, with 12 bases between. CDR3 in DNA: TGTGCCAGCAGGTTGACAGGTGACTACGAGCAGTACTTC. It yields the protein CASRLTGDYEQYF.

This chain links TRBV12-3 or TRBV12-4 with TRBJ2-3; D is unclear. V dropped 5 bases and J dropped 1 base, with 7 bases sitting between them. The CDR3 loop spans 13 amino acids. Written as DNA, the CDR3 is TGTGCCAGCAGTCAATCCGGCACAGATACGCAGTATTTT. Translation gives CASSQSGTDTQYF.

This clonotype showed up just a few times. The CDR3 protein is CASTRNTGRDGYTF. The CDR3 DNA is TGTGCCAGCACCCGAAACACCGGGCGGGATGGCTACACCTTC. This rearrangement joins TRBV7-2 to TRBJ1-2; D gene unclear. Germline V gives CDR1 SGHTA, CDR2 FQGNSA. Trimming cost V 7 bases and J 6 bases, with 18 bases left between them. This CDR3 spans 14 amino acids. The whole variable domain, remainder taken from reference TRBV7-2 and TRBJ1-2, is GAGVSQSPSNKVTEKGKDVELRCDPISGHTALYWYRQSLGQGLEFLIYFQGNSAPDKSGLPSDRFSAERTGGSVSTLTIQRTQQEDSAVYLCASTRNTGRDGYTFGSGTRLTVV.

This chain connects TRBV6-2 or TRBV6-3 to TRBJ2-5; D is ambiguous. This CDR3 is 13 amino acids long. CDR1 and CDR2 (germline): MNHEY, SVGEGT. The germline V and J ends were trimmed by 6 bases and 1 base, with 9 bases remaining between them. The CDR3 spells CASRRVIQETQYF. The CDR3 DNA follows: TGTGCCAGCAGACGAGTGATCCAAGAGACCCAGTACTTC.

The V gene is TRBV5-1, the J gene TRBJ2-7; D is ambiguous. V was pared by 0 bases and J by 0 bases, with 10 bases between. Germline CDR1 reads SGHRS; CDR2 reads YFSETQ. The CDR3 is 15 amino acids. The CDR3 coding sequence is TGCGCCAGCAGCTTGGGAAGCTTCATCTCCTACGAGCAGTACTTC. This translates into CASSLGSFISYEQYF.

The chain links TRBV25-1 to TRBJ2-3, with 9 nucleotides matching TRBD2. Germline V gives CDR1 MGHDK, CDR2 SYGVNS. The CDR3 totals 15 residues. The V and J ends lost 6 bases and 4 bases, in that order; junction bases with no gene match: 8. The CDR3 reads CASRDPGLASDTQYF. The DNA of the CDR3 is TGTGCCAGCAGAGACCCGGGACTAGCCTCAGATACGCAGTATTTT.

The chain couples TRBV3-1 to TRBJ2-1, with D perhaps TRBD1 or TRBD2 (7 bases each). Between the trimmed V and J ends, which lost 7 bases and 7 bases, there was a span of 20 bases. Germline CDR1 LGHDT, CDR2 YNNKEL (reference sequence). This CDR3 region has 15 residues. For the CDR3, the DNA is TGTGCCAGCACTACAGGGGAGCGGGGTGGTAATGAGCAGTTCTTC. Amino acids: CASTTGERGGNEQFF.

The J gene is TRBJ2-3, the V gene TRBV10-3; the D gene is possibly TRBD1 (5 bases). CDR3 length: 13 residues. Trimming took off 2 bases at V and 5 bases at J, with 8 bases between the two ends. CDR1 is ENHRY and CDR2 is SYGVKD in the germline V gene. CDR3 DNA: TGTGCCATCAGTGAGGGGGCTGAAGATACGCAGTATTTT. Protein product: CAISEGAEDTQYF.

The chain has TRBV6-1 and TRBJ1-3; 7 bases line up with TRBD1. CDR1 is MNHNS and CDR2 is SASEGT in the germline V gene. After removal of 6 bases from V and 0 bases from J, the junction contained 5 bases not matched to a gene. The CDR3 has 15 amino acids. CDR3 in amino acids: CASRADRASGNTIYF. The CDR3 DNA reads as TGTGCCAGCAGAGCAGACAGGGCCTCTGGAAACACCATATATTTT.

In regard to this clonotype: Germline and junction disagree at one end, which may indicate a read error. The chain uses TRBV11-2 and TRBJ2-3, with 13 positions matching TRBD2. The CDR3 is 19 residues long. The germline V gene has CDR1 SGHAT and CDR2 FQNNGV. CDR3 amino acids: CASSLERTSGGPSTDTRYF. For the CDR3, the DNA is TGTGCCAGCAGCTTAGAGCGGACTAGCGGGGGACCTAGCACAGATACGCGGTATTTT.

This clonotype was detected a few times. This rearrangement joins TRBV5-6 to TRBJ2-1; no definite D call. Germline CDR1 SGHDT, CDR2 YYEEEE. Trimming removed 2 bases from V and 9 bases from J, with 12 bases in between. The CDR3 is 13 residues long. CDR3 loop: CASSLSHGLEQFF. Here the CDR3 DNA reads TGTGCCAGCAGCTTATCACACGGGCTTGAGCAGTTCTTC. Drawing the rest from reference TRBV5-6 and TRBJ2-1, the complete variable domain is DAGVTQSPTHLIKTRGQQVTLRCSPKSGHDTVSWYQQALGQGPQFIFQYYEEEERQRGNFPDRFSGHQFPNYSSELNVNALLLGDSALYLCASSLSHGLEQFFGPGTRLTVL.

This clonotype was counted at least ten times. The V call is TRBV7-2, the J call TRBJ2-5; D not certain. Trimming removed 7 bases from V and 4 bases from J, with 13 bases in between. Germline CDR1 is SGHTA and CDR2 is FQGNSA. The CDR3 loop spans 13 amino acids. CDR3 region: CASTLNFVETQYF. In nucleotides, the CDR3 is TGTGCCAGCACCCTAAACTTCGTAGAGACCCAGTACTTC. The whole variable domain, filled in from reference TRBV7-2 and TRBJ2-5, reads GAGVSQSPSNKVTEKGKDVELRCDPISGHTALYWYRQSLGQGLEFLIYFQGNSAPDKSGLPSDRFSAERTGGSVSTLTIQRTQQEDSAVYLCASTLNFVETQYFGPGTRLLVL.

The chain couples TRBV7-8 to TRBJ1-4, with D possibly matching TRBD1 (5 bases). Per the germline V gene, CDR1 is SGHVS and CDR2 is FQNEAQ. The CDR3 covers 16 residues. Trimming took 4 bases from V and 4 from J, leaving 16 bases between them. For the CDR3, the DNA is TGTGCCAGCAGCTCTAGGGGACGGTTAAATAATGAAAAACTGTTTTTT. Translation: CASSSRGRLNNEKLFF.

The chain carries TRBV4-3 and TRBJ2-7, with TRBD2 identical over 8 bases. After removal of 0 bases from V and 2 bases from J, the junction contained 12 bases not matched to a gene. The CDR3 is 18 amino acids. CDR1 is LGHNA and CDR2 is YSLEER in the germline V gene. In nucleotides, the CDR3 is TGCGCCAGCAGCCAAGATGTACTAGCGGAAAAGTATACCTACGAGCAGTACTTC. This translates into CASSQDVLAEKYTYEQYF.